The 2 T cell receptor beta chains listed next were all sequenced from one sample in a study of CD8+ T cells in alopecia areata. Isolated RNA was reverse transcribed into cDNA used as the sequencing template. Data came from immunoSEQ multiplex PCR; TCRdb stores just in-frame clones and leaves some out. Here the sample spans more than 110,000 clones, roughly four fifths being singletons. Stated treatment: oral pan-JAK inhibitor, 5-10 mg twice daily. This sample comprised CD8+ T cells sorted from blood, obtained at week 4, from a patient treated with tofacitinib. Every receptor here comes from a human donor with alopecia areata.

Here the CDR3 reads CASSFTSGGTDTQYF. CDR3 DNA sequence: TGTGCCAGCAGCTTTACCTCAGGAGGCACAGATACGCAGTATTTT. The chain joins TRBV7-2 to TRBJ2-3; D is unclear. Germline V lookup: CDR1 SGHTA, CDR2 FQGNSA. Trimming left V 3 bases short and J 1 base short, with 11 bases between. The CDR3 has 15 amino acids.

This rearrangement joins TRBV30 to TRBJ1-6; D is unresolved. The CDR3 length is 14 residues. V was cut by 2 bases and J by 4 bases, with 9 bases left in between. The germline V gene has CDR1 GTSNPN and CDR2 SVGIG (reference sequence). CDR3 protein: CAWSRVSYNSPLHF. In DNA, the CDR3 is TGTGCCTGGAGTCGGGTATCGTATAATTCACCCCTCCACTTT.